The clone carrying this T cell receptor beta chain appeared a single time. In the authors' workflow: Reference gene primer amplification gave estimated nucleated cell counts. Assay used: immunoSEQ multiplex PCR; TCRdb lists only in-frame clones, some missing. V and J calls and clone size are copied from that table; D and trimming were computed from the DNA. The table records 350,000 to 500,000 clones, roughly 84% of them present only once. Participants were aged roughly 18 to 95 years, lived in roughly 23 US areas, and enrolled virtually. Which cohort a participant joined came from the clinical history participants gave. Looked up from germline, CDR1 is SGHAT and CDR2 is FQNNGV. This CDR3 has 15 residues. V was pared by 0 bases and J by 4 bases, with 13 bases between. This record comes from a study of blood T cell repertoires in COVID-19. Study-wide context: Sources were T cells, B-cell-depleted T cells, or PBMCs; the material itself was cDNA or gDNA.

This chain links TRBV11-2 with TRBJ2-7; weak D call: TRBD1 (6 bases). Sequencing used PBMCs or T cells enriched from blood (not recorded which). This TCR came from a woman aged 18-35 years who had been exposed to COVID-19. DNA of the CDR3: TGTGCCAGCAGCTTAGATACAGGGACCCAATACGAGCAGTACTTC. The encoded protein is CASSLDTGTQYEQYF.